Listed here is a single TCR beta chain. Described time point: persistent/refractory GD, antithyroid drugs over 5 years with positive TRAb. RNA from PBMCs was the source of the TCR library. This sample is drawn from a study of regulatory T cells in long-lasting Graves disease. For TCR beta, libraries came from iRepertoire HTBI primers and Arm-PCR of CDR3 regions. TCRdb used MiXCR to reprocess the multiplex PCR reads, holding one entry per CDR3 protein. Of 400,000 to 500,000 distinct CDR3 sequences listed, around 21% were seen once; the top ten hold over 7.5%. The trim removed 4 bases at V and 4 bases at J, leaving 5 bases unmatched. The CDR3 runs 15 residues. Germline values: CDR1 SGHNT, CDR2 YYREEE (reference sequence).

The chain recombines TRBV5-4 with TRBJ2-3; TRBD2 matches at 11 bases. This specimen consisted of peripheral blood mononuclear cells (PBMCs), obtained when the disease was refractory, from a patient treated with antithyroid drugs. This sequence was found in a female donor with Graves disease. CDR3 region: CASSPELAGADTQYF. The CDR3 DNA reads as TGTGCCAGCAGCCCCGAACTAGCGGGAGCAGATACGCAGTATTTT.